These T cell receptor beta chains were read from a single sample in a study of CD8 T cells in ankylosing spondylitis. Each CDR3 protein is one row after TCRdb ran MiXCR on the 5' RACE reads. The sample lists fewer than 400,000 distinct CDR3 sequences; 7.5% to 9% were seen once. Sequenced material: blood, either unsorted or a sorted T cell fraction (not recorded which). Every receptor here comes from a male donor with ankylosing spondylitis. Both conserved end residues are part of each CDR3. A D gene is named only where the DNA matches it firmly. Rows give clone size only sometimes, using once, few, many, or a class for an expanded clone.

-	-	TRBV27	TRBJ2-3	CASRLGQSGGTDTQYF	TGTGCCAGCAGGCTAGGACAGTCAGGCGGCACAGATACGCAGTATTTT
TRBD2	-	TRBV9	TRBJ2-1	CASSSAGDIDNEQFF	TGTGCCAGCAGCTCGGCGGGGGATATAGACAATGAGCAGTTCTTC
TRBD1	-	TRBV12-3/TRBV12-4	TRBJ2-3	CASSFKGARTGTQYF	TGTGCCAGCAGTTTCAAGGGGGCGCGTACAGGCACGCAGTATTTT
TRBD1	many	TRBV20-1	TRBJ1-4	CSATRDRAGEKLFF	TGCAGTGCTACTAGGGACAGGGCGGGTGAAAAACTGTTTTTT
TRBD1	-	TRBV5-6	TRBJ2-3	CASSSPWTGGVDTQYF	TGTGCCAGCAGCTCCCCCTGGACAGGGGGCGTAGATACGCAGTATTTT
-	few	TRBV18	TRBJ2-3	CASSPALDRDTQYF	TGTGCCAGCTCACCAGCCCTGGACAGAGATACGCAGTATTTT
TRBD1	few	TRBV6-1	TRBJ2-1	CASSGHRGLGNEQFF	TGTGCCAGCAGTGGCCACAGGGGGCTAGGCAATGAGCAGTTCTTC
TRBD2	many	TRBV29-1	TRBJ2-7	CSVAALAGGYEQYF	TGCAGCGTTGCCGCCCTAGCGGGCGGGTACGAGCAGTACTTC
TRBD1	-	TRBV30	TRBJ1-2	CAWNMGQYNYGYTF	TGTGCCTGGAACATGGGACAGTATAACTATGGCTACACCTTC
TRBD1	-	TRBV4-3	TRBJ1-3	CASSHLTGEVTIYF	TGCGCCAGCAGCCATTTAACAGGGGAGGTCACCATATATTTT
-	many	TRBV5-1	TRBJ2-7	CASSSPRQTPEQYF	TGCGCCAGCAGCTCGCCCAGACAGACTCCTGAGCAGTACTTC
-	many	TRBV15	TRBJ2-7	CATSRDSLMGFTGYEQYF	TGTGCCACCAGCAGAGATTCCCTTATGGGGTTCACAGGCTACGAGCAGTACTTC
TRBD1	few	TRBV19	TRBJ1-2	CASSPNRGRAEGYGYTF	TGTGCCAGTAGCCCTAACAGGGGACGCGCGGAGGGTTATGGCTACACCTTC
-	few	TRBV20-1	TRBJ1-5	CSAREDNNQPQHF	TGCAGTGCTAGAGAGGATAACAATCAGCCCCAGCATTTT
TRBD2	many	TRBV7-9	TRBJ2-1	CASSSSTSGIPNEQFF	TGTGCCAGCAGCTCGTCGACTAGCGGGATTCCCAATGAGCAGTTCTTC
-	many	TRBV12-3/TRBV12-4	TRBJ2-5	CASSFTNKETQYF	TGTGCCAGCAGCTTCACTAATAAAGAGACCCAGTACTTC
TRBD1	few	TRBV29-1	TRBJ2-6	CSVETSRWTGAGANVLTF	TGCAGCGTTGAAACCAGCCGTTGGACAGGGGCTGGGGCCAACGTCCTGACTTTC
-	-	TRBV5-1	TRBJ2-5	CASSLAGTPQETQYF	TGCGCCAGCAGCTTGGCCGGGACCCCCCAAGAGACCCAGTACTTC
-	few	TRBV20-1	TRBJ2-7	CSARNPIGPPGREQYF	TGCAGTGCTAGAAACCCCATTGGCCCCCCGGGTAGGGAGCAGTACTTC
-	-	TRBV27	TRBJ1-1	CASSLLPGSEAFF	TGTGCCAGCAGTTTACTTCCAGGGAGTGAAGCTTTCTTT
-	many	TRBV5-1	TRBJ2-1	CASSLDRLASEQFF	TGCGCCAGCAGCTTGGATCGGCTTGCAAGTGAGCAGTTCTTC
-	-	TRBV11-2	TRBJ2-3	CASSSRRWGSGTSTDTQYF	TGTGCCAGCAGCTCCCGGAGGTGGGGTAGCGGAACTAGCACAGATACGCAGTATTTT
-	-	TRBV27	TRBJ1-1	CASSPRAANTEAFF	TGTGCCAGCAGTCCCCGGGCTGCGAACACTGAAGCTTTCTTT
TRBD1	few	TRBV11-2	TRBJ1-2	CASSSSTGTGMRVAGYTF	TGTGCCAGCAGCTCCTCCACCGGGACAGGAATGAGGGTGGCTGGCTACACCTTC
TRBD1	-	TRBV4-1	TRBJ1-5	CASSQDEGQGINQPQHF	TGCGCCAGCAGCCAAGATGAGGGACAGGGGATAAATCAGCCCCAGCATTTT
-	-	TRBV28	TRBJ2-7	CASSLRRAYSYEQYF	TGTGCCAGCAGTTTACGCCGGGCCTACTCCTACGAGCAGTACTTC
TRBD2	-	TRBV20-1	TRBJ2-3	CSTLLAGTDTQYF	TGCAGTACCCTGCTAGCGGGCACAGATACGCAGTATTTT
TRBD2	few	TRBV7-2	TRBJ2-7	CASRPTSGRVDEQYF	TGTGCCAGCAGACCAACTAGCGGGAGGGTTGACGAGCAGTACTTC
TRBD1	many	TRBV6-5	TRBJ1-2	CASSDSRGGWYGYTF	TGTGCCAGCAGTGACTCCCGAGGGGGCTGGTATGGCTACACCTTC
-	many	TRBV29-1	TRBJ2-2	CSVEDRVRGGTGELFF	TGCAGCGTTGAAGATCGTGTCAGGGGAGGCACCGGGGAGCTGTTTTTT
-	-	TRBV12-3/TRBV12-4	TRBJ2-6	CASRPSAGVGANVLTF	TGTGCCAGCAGACCCTCGGCCGGGGTTGGGGCCAACGTCCTGACTTTC
-	many	TRBV29-1	TRBJ2-5	CSVEGGVETQYF	TGCAGCGTTGAAGGCGGGGTGGAGACCCAGTACTTC
-	-	TRBV5-6	TRBJ2-3	CASSYGGTWADTQYF	TGTGCCAGCAGCTATGGCGGGACCTGGGCAGATACGCAGTATTTT
-	-	TRBV15	TRBJ2-5	CATSRDYAGERPSETQYF	TGTGCCACCAGCAGAGATTATGCAGGGGAAAGACCAAGCGAGACCCAGTACTTC
TRBD2	-	TRBV28	TRBJ2-7	CASSRGGSSYEQYF	TGTGCCAGCAGTCGGGGGGGATCGTCCTACGAGCAGTACTTC
-	-	TRBV25-1	TRBJ1-1	CASSEYGGPTEAFF	TGTGCCAGCAGTGAATACGGGGGGCCCACTGAAGCTTTCTTT
TRBD1	-	TRBV25-1	TRBJ1-3	CASSDDPGGTGNTIYF	TGTGCCAGCAGTGACGACCCAGGGGGCACTGGAAACACCATATATTTT
-	few	TRBV7-2	TRBJ2-3	CASSLVRGSTDTQYF	TGTGCCAGCAGCTTAGTCCGCGGCAGCACAGATACGCAGTATTTT
TRBD1	-	TRBV19	TRBJ2-2	CASRATGGPTGELFF	TGTGCCAGTAGAGCAACAGGGGGTCCCACCGGGGAGCTGTTTTTT
TRBD2	many	TRBV5-1	TRBJ2-2	CASSQSTSGDTGELFF	TGCGCCAGCAGCCAATCGACTAGCGGTGACACCGGGGAGCTGTTTTTT